This entry lists 13 T cell receptor beta chains sequenced from one sample in a study of blood T cell repertoires in COVID-19. Some clones are missing from TCRdb's copy, which holds only in-frame ones; the method was immunoSEQ multiplex PCR. The sample lists some 120,000 clones; 80% to 90% were seen once. Sequences were obtained from peripheral blood. These receptors originate from a man in his 70s with active or convalescent COVID-19.

J is TRBJ1-1 and V is TRBV10-3; no definite D call. Germline V CDR1 and CDR2: ENHRY, SYGVKD. CDR3 length equals 13 residues. Trimming pared 6 bases from V and 0 bases from J, leaving 8 bases between. CDR3 nucleotides: TGTGCCATCAGGGGAGCCATGAACACTGAAGCTTTCTTT. Translated, it gives CAIRGAMNTEAFF.

This chain connects TRBV27 to TRBJ2-1; possibly TRBD2 for D (5 bases). Trimming pared 2 bases from V and 1 base from J, leaving 18 bases between. The germline V gene encodes CDR1 MNHEY and CDR2 SMNVEV (reference sequence). This CDR3 spans 18 amino acids. CDR3 coding DNA: TGTGCCAGCAGTTTAAGGTCTAGCCTCCTCTATTCCTACAATGAGCAGTTCTTC. Its translation: CASSLRSSLLYSYNEQFF.

The chain carries TRBV28 and TRBJ2-7, with 10 bases fitting TRBD2. Germline V lookup: CDR1 MDHEN, CDR2 SYDVKM. The CDR3 sequence is 15 residues long. With V trimmed by 8 bases and J by 4 bases, 11 bases remained unmatched. CDR3: CASFPTSGKRYEQYF. The DNA for the CDR3 is TGTGCCAGCTTCCCTACTAGCGGGAAAAGGTACGAGCAGTACTTC.

This rearrangement joins TRBV14 to TRBJ2-5; 8 nucleotides line up with TRBD2. Germline V gene lookup returns CDR1 SGHDN and CDR2 FVKESK. V shed 0 bases, J shed 1 base, and the junction held 4 bases outside the gene matches. The CDR3 totals 16 residues. The CDR3 spells CASSQDLGTSQETQYF. The CDR3 nucleotides read TGTGCCAGCAGCCAAGATCTCGGGACTAGCCAAGAGACCCAGTACTTC.

The chain recombines TRBV5-1 with TRBJ2-7, with TRBD2 matching over 11 bases. This CDR3 region has 15 residues. Trimming cost V 1 base and J 6 bases; bases outside gene matches: 6. Germline CDR1 and CDR2: SGHRS and YFSETQ. CDR3 sequence: CASSLNSGRASEQYF. Written as DNA, the CDR3 is TGCGCCAGCAGCTTGAATAGCGGGAGGGCCTCCGAGCAGTACTTC. The variable domain in full, with the rest retrieved from reference TRBV5-1 and TRBJ2-7, is KAGVTQTPRYLIKTRGQQVTLSCSPISGHRSVSWYQQTPGQGLQFLFEYFSETQRNKGNFPGRFSGRQFSNSRSEMNVSTLELGDSALYLCASSLNSGRASEQYFGPGTRLTVT.

This clone was observed a handful of times. This chain connects TRBV9 to TRBJ1-6; 8 bases are a match to TRBD1. CDR3 length equals 14 residues. V gave up 1 base and J gave up 7 bases; unmatched junction bases: 1. Germline V gene lookup returns CDR1 SGDLS and CDR2 YYNGEE. CDR3 protein: CASSVTGGNSPLHF. Written as DNA, the CDR3 is TGTGCCAGCAGCGTAACAGGGGGGAATTCACCCCTCCACTTT.

The J gene is TRBJ2-2, the V gene TRBV19; 9 bases align to TRBD1. J was trimmed by 1 base and V by 3 bases; bases with no gene match: 12. Germline assignment: CDR1 LNHDA and CDR2 SQIVND (reference sequence). The CDR3 covers 19 residues. Here the CDR3 DNA reads TGTGCCAGTAGTATCAAAGGAGGGGGACAGGGTGTGAACACCGGGGAGCTGTTTTTT. Its protein product is CASSIKGGGQGVNTGELFF.

The V gene is TRBV11-2, the J gene TRBJ2-7; TRBD1 matches at 7 bases. CDR3 length equals 15 residues. CDR1 and CDR2 from the germline V gene are SGHAT and FQNNGV. V shed 5 bases and J 4 bases; nucleotides not matched to a gene: 11. CDR3 in amino acids: CASSPLVGGAYEQYF. DNA of the CDR3: TGTGCCAGCAGCCCTTTGGTAGGGGGCGCTTACGAGCAGTACTTC.

The chain uses TRBV11-2 and TRBJ1-1; D may be TRBD1 (5 bases). Germline V gives CDR1 SGHAT, CDR2 FQNNGV. This CDR3 comprises 14 residues. V lost 0 bases and J lost 4, with 9 bases in between. CDR3 nucleotide sequence: TGTGCCAGCAGCTTAGAGTGGGGGGGCACTGAAGCTTTCTTT. This translates into CASSLEWGGTEAFF.

The chain is built from TRBV2 and TRBJ2-7; 9 positions agree with TRBD2. The CDR3 is 15 residues long. J lost 3 bases, V lost 3 bases, and 6 bases had no gene match. The germline V gene encodes CDR1 SNHLY and CDR2 FYNNEI. The CDR3 protein is CASSDLLAGHYEQYF. DNA for the CDR3: TGTGCCAGCAGTGATTTACTAGCGGGCCACTACGAGCAGTACTTC. Full variable domain (missing parts from reference TRBV2 and TRBJ2-7): EPEVTQTPSHQVTQMGQEVILRCVPISNHLYFYWYRQILGQKVEFLVSFYNNEISEKSEIFDDQFSVERPDGSNFTLKIRSTKLEDSAMYFCASSDLLAGHYEQYFGPGTRLTVT.

This chain joins TRBV7-9 and TRBJ2-7; the D is unclear. V dropped 3 bases and J dropped 2 bases, with 5 bases sitting between them. Looked up from germline, CDR1 is SEHNR and CDR2 is FQNEAQ (reference sequence). The CDR3 contains 12 residues. The CDR3: CASSFGTYEQYF. Written as DNA, the CDR3 is TGTGCCAGCAGCTTCGGTACCTACGAGCAGTACTTC.

This clone was observed a single time. V gene TRBV5-6 combines with J gene TRBJ1-6; 10 bases line up with TRBD1. There are 14 residues in the CDR3. With 3 bases clipped from V and 10 bases from J, the junction kept 4 bases outside the gene matches. Germline V gene data show CDR1 as SGHDT and CDR2 as YYEEEE. CDR3 in amino acids: CASSSGQGNSPLHF. In DNA, the CDR3 is TGTGCCAGCAGCTCGGGACAGGGGAACTCACCCCTCCACTTT. The full variable domain, completed using reference TRBV5-6 and TRBJ1-6, is DAGVTQSPTHLIKTRGQQVTLRCSPKSGHDTVSWYQQALGQGPQFIFQYYEEEERQRGNFPDRFSGHQFPNYSSELNVNALLLGDSALYLCASSSGQGNSPLHFGNGTRLTVT.

The CDR3 DNA follows: TGTGCCAGCAGGCGGACTAGCGGGAGCGGATACGAGCAGTACTTC. It encodes CASRRTSGSGYEQYF. The chain joins TRBV28 to TRBJ2-7, with 13 bases matching TRBD2. Germline CDR1 and CDR2: MDHEN and SYDVKM. J gave up 4 bases and V 6 bases, and 6 bases lay outside the gene matches. This CDR3 region has 15 residues.